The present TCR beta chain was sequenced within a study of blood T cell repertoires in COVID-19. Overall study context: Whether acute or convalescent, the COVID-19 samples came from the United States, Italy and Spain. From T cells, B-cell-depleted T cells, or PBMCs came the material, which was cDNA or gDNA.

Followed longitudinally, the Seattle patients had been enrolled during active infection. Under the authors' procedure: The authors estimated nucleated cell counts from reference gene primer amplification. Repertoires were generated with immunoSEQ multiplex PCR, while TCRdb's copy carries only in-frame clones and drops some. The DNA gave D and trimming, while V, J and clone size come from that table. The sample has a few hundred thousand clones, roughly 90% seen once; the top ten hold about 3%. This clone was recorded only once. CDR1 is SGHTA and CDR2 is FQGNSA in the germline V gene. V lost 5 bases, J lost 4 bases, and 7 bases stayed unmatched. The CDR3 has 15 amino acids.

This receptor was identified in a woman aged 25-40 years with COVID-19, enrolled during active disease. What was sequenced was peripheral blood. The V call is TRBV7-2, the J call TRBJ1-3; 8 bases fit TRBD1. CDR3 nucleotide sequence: TGTGCCAGCAGCCTGACAGGGGCAGCCGGAAACACCATATATTTT. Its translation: CASSLTGAAGNTIYF.